These 21 T cell receptor beta chains share one sample of origin, sequenced in a study of OX40 agonist ivuxolimab in advanced cancers. The protocol was immunoSEQ multiplex PCR, while the TCRdb copy is restricted to in-frame clones and leaves out a portion. The sample has tens of thousands of clones, approximately 92% seen once. Sequences were derived from CD4+ or CD8+ T cells sorted from blood, sampled in a trial of the OX40 agonist ivuxolimab. All receptors derive from an adult with an advanced solid tumor such as melanoma, head and neck, liver or kidney cancer.

The CDR3 reads CASSRQGYLDTQYF. DNA for the CDR3: TGTGCCAGTAGTCGGCAGGGCTATCTAGATACGCAGTATTTT. The V gene is TRBV19, the J gene TRBJ2-3, with D possibly being TRBD1 (5 bases). From germline, CDR1 is LNHDA and CDR2 SQIVND (reference sequence). CDR3 length: 14 amino acids. With 5 bases removed from V and 5 bases from J, the gap between germline ends came to 14 bases.

V and J are TRBV7-8 and TRBJ2-5, with a tentative D call TRBD2 (5 bases). The CDR3 consists of 16 residues. CDR1 and CDR2 from the germline V gene are SGHVS and FQNEAQ. Trimming removed 5 bases at V and 3 bases at J, with 19 bases between. CDR3 region: CASSPNPLGGEETQYF. The CDR3 DNA reads TGTGCCAGCAGCCCAAACCCCCTAGGAGGCGAAGAGACCCAGTACTTC.

This clone was detected once. The J gene is TRBJ1-1, the V gene TRBV7-9, with D perhaps TRBD1 (5 bases). In germline, CDR1 is SEHNR, CDR2 FQNEAQ (reference sequence). The germline V and J ends were trimmed by 6 bases and 7 bases, with 12 bases remaining between them. CDR3 length: 12 amino acids. The CDR3 bases are TGTGCCAGCAGGCGGGGCCAGGGTGAAGCTTTCTTT. Translated, it gives CASRRGQGEAFF.

The V call is TRBV27, the J call TRBJ2-7; possible D gene TRBD1, 6 bases. V lost 9 bases to trimming and J lost 3 bases, with 18 bases between them. Looked up from germline, CDR1 is MNHEY and CDR2 is SMNVEV (reference sequence). The CDR3 length is 14 residues. Written as DNA, the CDR3 is TGTGCCAGTGTGACAGGATTGGATCACTACGAGCAGTACTTC. Translating it yields CASVTGLDHYEQYF.

This clone came up a few times. The chain joins TRBV5-1 to TRBJ2-7; unclear D gene. The CDR3 has 15 residues. The germline V and J ends were trimmed by 0 bases and 5 bases, with 15 bases remaining between them. Germline V gene sequence: CDR1 SGHRS, CDR2 YFSETQ. The CDR3 DNA reads TGCGCCAGCAGCTTGGATTTCAGTCCTCCTAACGAGCAGTACTTC. Translated: CASSLDFSPPNEQYF.

This chain joins TRBV28 and TRBJ1-1, with 10 positions matching TRBD1. Germline V CDR1 and CDR2: MDHEN, SYDVKM. Trimming took 7 bases from V and 11 from J; bases not matched to a gene: 13. The CDR3 has 14 amino acids. CDR3 nucleotide sequence: TGTGCCAGCACCGAAGGGAGACAGGGGGCAAGGGCTTTCTTT. It translates to CASTEGRQGARAFF.

The V gene is TRBV5-5, the J gene TRBJ1-3; D not certain. The CDR3 is 14 amino acids. Germline V gives CDR1 SGHKS, CDR2 YYEKEE (reference sequence). V lost 2 bases, J lost 1 base, and 7 bases lay in between. CDR3 loop: CASSFGLSGNTIYF. Written as DNA, the CDR3 is TGTGCCAGCAGCTTTGGTCTTTCTGGAAACACCATATATTTT.

V and J are TRBV7-9 and TRBJ2-5, with 15 bases aligning to TRBD2. Germline CDR1 SEHNR, CDR2 FQNEAQ (reference sequence). V shed 5 bases and J 4 bases; nucleotides not matched to a gene: 2. The CDR3 is made up of 15 amino acids. The CDR3 region is CASSPGLAGGETQYF. DNA of the CDR3: TGTGCCAGCAGCCCGGGACTAGCGGGAGGAGAGACCCAGTACTTC.

This rearrangement joins TRBV18 to TRBJ2-2, with D possibly called TRBD1 or TRBD2 (5 bases each). The CDR3 extends over 13 amino acids. Trimming shortened V by 3 bases and J by 7 bases, and 9 bases separated the two germline ends. CDR1 is KGHSH and CDR2 is LQKENI in the germline V gene. The CDR3 DNA reads as TGTGCCAGCTCACCGGGGGTGCACGGGGAGCTGTTTTTT. Amino acid sequence: CASSPGVHGELFF.

The chain couples TRBV5-4 to TRBJ2-2, with D possibly matching TRBD2 (6 bases). CDR3 length: 15 amino acids. The germline CDR1 and CDR2 sequences are SGHNT and YYREEE (reference sequence). The V gene lost 4 bases and the J gene lost 6 bases, with 16 bases spanning the gap. Here the CDR3 reads CASSPGTPEAGELFF. The CDR3 DNA is TGTGCCAGCAGCCCCGGGACTCCCGAGGCCGGGGAGCTGTTTTTT.

The chain has TRBV19 and TRBJ1-6; no reliable D call. Germline CDR1 is LNHDA and CDR2 is SQIVND (reference sequence). This CDR3 has 14 amino acids. V lost 4 bases to trimming and J lost 9 bases, with 13 bases between them. CDR3 in amino acids: CASSTSEMSSPLHF. In DNA, the CDR3 is TGTGCCAGTAGTACCAGTGAAATGAGTTCACCCCTCCACTTT.

The rearrangement joins TRBV4-1 to TRBJ1-5; 7 bases line up with TRBD1. The V gene's germline CDR1 is MGHRA and CDR2 YSYEKL. Trimming cost V 1 base and J 6 bases; bases outside gene matches: 9. The CDR3 spans 16 residues. The CDR3 bases are TGCGCCAGCAGCCAAGTGGTGACAGGGTTAGGTCAGCCCCAGCATTTT. Translating it yields CASSQVVTGLGQPQHF.

The chain joins TRBV7-2 to TRBJ2-5, with D possibly TRBD2 on 6 matching bases. Trimming removed 3 bases from V and 2 bases from J, with 7 bases in between. CDR1 SGHTA and CDR2 FQGNSA come from the germline V gene. The CDR3 has 13 amino acids. The CDR3 loop is CASSFAGQETQYF. DNA of the CDR3: TGTGCCAGCAGCTTCGCGGGGCAAGAGACCCAGTACTTC. Filled out from reference TRBV7-2 and TRBJ2-5, the complete variable domain reads GAGVSQSPSNKVTEKGKDVELRCDPISGHTALYWYRQSLGQGLEFLIYFQGNSAPDKSGLPSDRFSAERTGGSVSTLTIQRTQQEDSAVYLCASSFAGQETQYFGPGTRLLVL.

The chain couples TRBV19 to TRBJ2-1; D gene uncertain. The germline CDR1 and CDR2 sequences are LNHDA and SQIVND (reference sequence). V was shortened by 3 bases and J by 5 bases, with 8 bases between the two germline ends. This CDR3 comprises 13 residues. The CDR3 region is CASSIRTDNEQFF. The CDR3 DNA reads as TGTGCCAGTAGTATCCGTACCGACAATGAGCAGTTCTTC.

This clone was observed a single time. V gene TRBV12-2 combines with J gene TRBJ2-7; the table calls TRBD2, which could not be checked here. TRBV12-2 is a listed pseudogene. The CDR3 consists of 15 residues. CDR3 in amino acids: CASRLPGIGIYEQYF. The CDR3 coding sequence is TGTGCAAGTCGCCTACCGGGGATCGGAATATACGAGCAGTACTTC.

The chain combines TRBV2 with TRBJ2-2; 7 bases agree with TRBD2. The CDR3 extends over 15 amino acids. Per germline, CDR1 SNHLY and CDR2 FYNNEI. Trimming removed 6 bases from V and 7 bases from J; junction bases left unmatched: 11. The CDR3 here is CASSPETSRFGELFF. The CDR3 DNA follows: TGTGCCAGCAGCCCCGAGACTAGCCGATTCGGGGAGCTGTTTTTT. Full variable domain (rest looked up from reference TRBV2 and TRBJ2-2): EPEVTQTPSHQVTQMGQEVILRCVPISNHLYFYWYRQILGQKVEFLVSFYNNEISEKSEIFDDQFSVERPDGSNFTLKIRSTKLEDSAMYFCASSPETSRFGELFFGEGSRLTVL.

V gene TRBV6-6 combines with J gene TRBJ1-1; no reliable D call. This CDR3 is 13 amino acids long. Germline values: CDR1 MNHNY, CDR2 SVGAGI (reference sequence). V shed 8 bases and J shed 2 bases, with 12 bases lying between them. The chain's CDR3 is CASHFYVNTEAFF. CDR3 DNA: TGTGCCAGCCACTTCTACGTCAACACTGAAGCTTTCTTT.

V gene TRBV6-1 combines with J gene TRBJ2-7; D is possibly TRBD1 (5 bases). The CDR3 totals 12 residues. The ends were cut back, 6 bases at V and 3 bases at J, with 9 bases in the middle. From germline, CDR1 is MNHNS and CDR2 SASEGT. The CDR3 region is CASSQGHYEQYF. DNA of the CDR3: TGTGCCAGCAGCCAAGGACACTACGAGCAGTACTTC.

V is TRBV5-6 and J is TRBJ2-7, with D maybe TRBD2 (5 bases). There are 13 residues in the CDR3. The ends were cut back, 1 base at V and 3 bases at J, with 8 bases in the middle. CDR1 SGHDT and CDR2 YYEEEE come from the germline V gene. Here the CDR3 DNA reads TGTGCCAGCAGCTTGCTACTAGGCTACGAGCAGTACTTC. This sequence encodes CASSLLLGYEQYF.

The V call is TRBV7-2, the J call TRBJ2-1; D call uncertain. Per the germline V gene, CDR1 is SGHTA and CDR2 is FQGNSA. V was clipped by 2 bases and J by 6 bases, with 14 bases between them. This CDR3 spans 15 amino acids. CDR3 nucleotide sequence: TGTGCCAGCAGCTTAATGCCAGACGCTCTCAATGAGCAGTTCTTC. This gives the protein CASSLMPDALNEQFF.

J is TRBJ2-5 and V is TRBV29-1; 9 nucleotides align to TRBD1. Germline V gene sequence: CDR1 SQVTM, CDR2 ANQGSEA. With V trimmed by 6 bases and J by 5 bases, 7 bases remained unmatched. CDR3 length equals 13 residues. CDR3: CSVLQGAEETQYF. Written as DNA, the CDR3 is TGCAGCGTCCTACAGGGGGCTGAGGAGACCCAGTACTTC.